These 3 T cell receptor beta chains came from one sample sequenced in a study of T cell repertoires in aging, cancer and after chemotherapy. A mixed TRB-A/B primer pool amplified rearranged TRB by multiplex touch-down PCR. Via MiXCR, TCRdb re-called the multiplex PCR reads, giving one row per CDR3 protein. The data contain roughly 6,200 distinct CDR3 sequences, 25% to 30% of them singletons. Amplification of TCR beta used genomic DNA extracted from peripheral blood. Sequences were obtained from blood. The origin of the receptors is a human donor in good health.

This clonotype was detected a few times. The gene calls are TRBV20-1 and TRBJ2-1; TRBD1 agrees at 9 bases. Trimming took 6 bases from V and 4 from J; bases not matched to a gene: 16. The CDR3 extends over 17 amino acids. Germline CDR1 and CDR2: DFQATT and SNEGSKA (reference sequence). CDR3 sequence: CSAQDRGFEGPYNEQFF. CDR3 nucleotides: TGCAGTGCGCAGGACAGGGGTTTTGAAGGTCCTTACAATGAGCAGTTCTTC.

By share, this clonotype counts as medium-sized. V usage is TRBV5-4 and J usage is TRBJ1-4, with 7 positions matching TRBD1. The CDR3 is made up of 14 amino acids. CDR1 and CDR2 from the germline V gene are SGHNT and YYREEE (reference sequence). The junction had 3 bases not matched to a gene; V was cut back by 0 bases and J by 7 bases. CDR3 sequence: CASSLEGAREKLFF. The CDR3 DNA sequence: TGTGCCAGCAGCTTGGAGGGGGCGCGTGAAAAACTGTTTTTT.

This clonotype was observed once. V usage is TRBV11-2 and J usage is TRBJ2-3; the D is unclear. V was cut by 3 bases and J by 1 base, with 14 bases left in between. Per the germline V gene, CDR1 is SGHAT and CDR2 is FQNNGV. This CDR3 has 16 residues. In nucleotides, the CDR3 is TGTGCCAGCAGCTTTGGTCGGCTTATGCGCACAGATACGCAGTATTTT. Protein: CASSFGRLMRTDTQYF.